This T cell receptor beta chain is from a study of kidney transplant recipient with SARS-CoV-2 infection. The CDR3 spans 12 residues. Germline CDR1 and CDR2: SGHTA and FQGNSA. V was clipped by 4 bases and J by 8 bases; unmatched bases: 4. Many counts were recorded for this clonotype. One entry per CDR3 protein results from TCRdb running MiXCR on the reads. The sample holds roughly 230,000 distinct CDR3 sequences, less than 35% seen once. The chain links TRBV7-2 to TRBJ1-2, with 7 positions matching TRBD1. This receptor was taken from a male patient in his 30s who had COVID-19 and was a kidney transplant recipient. The T cells may come from the graft donor. This material consisted of a blood sample, taken at baseline and on day 111 from a kidney transplant recipient. In DNA, the CDR3 is TGTGCCAGCAGCTCCGGGACAGCGGGCTACACCTTC. Translated: CASSSGTAGYTF.